This TCR beta chain was observed in a study of blood T cells in healthy people across ages. Broader study findings: Estimated diversity that came from one million T cells was considered an underestimate.

Combining a sample-barcoded 5' primer with a J-beta primer mix, a second PCR ran for about 6 to 11 cycles. Each cDNA molecule, via a template-switch adaptor with 12 random nucleotides, was tagged. Each sample yielded at least 2.5 million CDR3-containing paired-end reads. TCRdb processed the 5' RACE reads anew with MiXCR; each CDR3 protein has one entry. The data show 1.5 million or so distinct CDR3 sequences, 35% to 45% seen once. Of note for this clonotype: The antigen remains unidentified.

Aged about 6 to 90, donors were systemically healthy Caucasians from Russia. Sample: blood. The TCR originated in a woman between 18 and 30 years old in good health.

Here the CDR3 reads CASSQNWGQPGGQFF. CDR3 in DNA: TGTGCCAGCAGCCAAAATTGGGGCCAACCGGGGGGGCAGTTCTTC. This chain uses TRBV4-2 with TRBJ2-1, with 7 bases identical to TRBD2. The germline gives CDR1 LGHNA, CDR2 YNFKEQ. V dropped 2 bases and J dropped 12; count of bases not matched to a gene: 13. The CDR3 is made up of 15 amino acids.